Each of the 23 T cell receptor beta chains below was sequenced from the same sample in a study of vaccination and CD4 T cells after COVID-19. Sequenced with the Oncomine TCR Beta short-read assay was DNA taken from cultured CD4+ T cells. MiXCR, run by TCRdb on the PCR reads, gives a single entry per CDR3 protein. The sample lists 13,000 to 15,000 distinct CDR3 sequences, about half seen once, with more than 9% in the top ten. Their antigen targets remain unknown. Treatment in this sample: approximately 11-day PBMC culture with coronavirus spike peptide pools or control peptides (ViraFEST assay). Sequenced: CD4+ T cells from blood, cultured in vitro. These receptors were collected from a human donor who had recovered from COVID-19.

The rearrangement joins TRBV27 to TRBJ1-1, with D possibly TRBD1 on 6 matching bases. The CDR3 consists of 13 residues. Trimming stripped 6 bases from V and 10 bases from J, with 18 bases between. CDR1 and CDR2 (germline): MNHEY, SMNVEV (reference sequence). In DNA, the CDR3 is TGTGCCAGCAGCCTCAGACCAACAGGGACAGCTTTCTTT. Amino acid sequence: CASSLRPTGTAFF.

The chain recombines TRBV6-5 with TRBJ1-1; tentatively, D is TRBD1 (5 bases). Germline CDR1 MNHEY, CDR2 SVGAGI. The CDR3 spans 13 residues. Between the trimmed V and J ends, which lost 2 bases and 1 base, there was a span of 5 bases. CDR3 in DNA: TGTGCCAGCAGTTACGACAGGAACACTGAAGCTTTCTTT. This gives the protein CASSYDRNTEAFF.

This clonotype has just a few counts. This sequence joins TRBV7-2 and TRBJ2-3; 10 nucleotides line up with TRBD2. The CDR3 is 16 amino acids. V shed 5 bases and J 2 bases; nucleotides not matched to a gene: 7. The germline gives CDR1 SGHTA, CDR2 FQGNSA. The CDR3 loop is CASSVGTSVHTDTQYF. The CDR3 DNA follows: TGTGCCAGCAGCGTAGGGACTAGCGTACACACAGATACGCAGTATTTT.

V gene TRBV3-1 combines with J gene TRBJ1-2; 8 bases match TRBD1. The CDR3 length is 17 residues. Germline V gene sequence: CDR1 LGHDT, CDR2 YNNKEL (reference sequence). V trimming: 0 bases; J trimming: 2 bases; junction bases outside the gene matches: 8. The CDR3 loop is CASSQDLGQGGNYGYTF. The CDR3 coding sequence is TGTGCCAGCAGCCAAGATTTAGGACAGGGAGGGAACTATGGCTACACCTTC.

The rearrangement links TRBV6-1 to TRBJ2-3, with D hard to call. V was pared by 7 bases and J by 5 bases, with 7 bases between. CDR3 size: 11 residues. Germline CDR1 is MNHNS and CDR2 is SASEGT. The CDR3 loop reads CASNLLDTQYF. The CDR3 DNA is TGTGCCAGCAATCTCTTAGATACGCAGTATTTT.

A few counts support this clonotype. The J gene is TRBJ2-5, the V gene TRBV20-1; 7 nucleotides agree with TRBD1. The CDR3 is 12 residues long. Losses at the gene ends were 6 bases for V and 5 bases for J; bases not matched to a gene: 6. Germline CDR1 and CDR2: DFQATT and SNEGSKA (reference sequence). In nucleotides, the CDR3 is TGCAGTGCCTCAACAGGGGTGGAGACCCAGTACTTC. Translated, it gives CSASTGVETQYF.

Within the sample, this clonotype is medium-sized (0.01 to 0.1%). The J gene is TRBJ1-5, the V gene TRBV20-1, with D maybe TRBD1 (6 bases). Trimming cost V 3 bases and J 6 bases, with 15 bases left between them. The CDR3 length is 14 residues. Germline-derived CDR1 and CDR2 are DFQATT and SNEGSKA (reference sequence). The CDR3 nucleotides read TGCAGTGCTAGTGAGGGGGGACGGGGTCAGCCCCAGCATTTT. It translates to CSASEGGRGQPQHF.

This chain links TRBV10-2 with TRBJ2-1, with unresolved D. Trimming removed 5 bases at V and 8 bases at J, with 7 bases between. The CDR3 has 11 amino acids. CDR1 and CDR2 (germline): WSHSY, SAAADI. The CDR3 loop is CASSQVDEQFF. CDR3 DNA sequence: TGCGCCAGCAGTCAAGTTGATGAGCAGTTCTTC.

The chain couples TRBV15 to TRBJ1-1, with no clear D. CDR3 length: 14 residues. V lost 1 base and J lost 1, with 7 bases in between. Germline CDR1 and CDR2: LNHNV and YYDKDF (reference sequence). Here the CDR3 DNA reads TGTGCCACCAGCAGAGGGGGATCGAACACTGAAGCTTTCTTT. This encodes CATSRGGSNTEAFF. The full variable domain, its missing parts supplied by reference TRBV15 and TRBJ1-1, is DAMVIQNPRYQVTQFGKPVTLSCSQTLNHNVMYWYQQKSSQAPKLLFHYYDKDFNNEADTPDNFQSRRPNTSFCFLDIRSPGLGDTAMYLCATSRGGSNTEAFFGQGTRLTVV.

The chain carries TRBV15 and TRBJ1-5; TRBD1 might be the D (6 bases). The length of the CDR3 is 16 residues. Trimming removed 0 bases at V and 1 base at J, with 10 bases between. CDR1 and CDR2 (germline): LNHNV, YYDKDF (reference sequence). The CDR3 reads CATSRDGQGSNQPQHF. CDR3 DNA sequence: TGTGCCACCAGCAGAGATGGGCAGGGGAGCAATCAGCCCCAGCATTTT.

To note about this clonotype: A read error may account for a junction end that differs from germline. This chain uses TRBV7-7 with TRBJ2-2, with unresolved D. This CDR3 is 13 amino acids long. Germline V gene data show CDR1 as SSHAT and CDR2 as FNYEAQ (reference sequence). The CDR3 DNA reads TGTGCTAGCAGCCCCCAGAACACCGGGGAGCTGTTTTTT. Residues: CASSPQNTGELFF.

The rearrangement uses TRBV19 and TRBJ1-5; tentative D call: TRBD1 (6 bases). Trimming left V 1 base short and J 9 bases short, with 16 bases between. CDR3 length: 15 residues. Germline V gene lookup returns CDR1 LNHDA and CDR2 SQIVND (reference sequence). CDR3 in amino acids: CASSIVRQASGPQHF. In DNA form, the CDR3 reads TGTGCCAGTAGTATAGTCCGACAGGCTTCGGGGCCCCAGCATTTT.

The chain joins TRBV29-1 to TRBJ2-3; either TRBD1 or TRBD2 may fit D (5 bases each). This CDR3 is 18 amino acids long. V dropped 8 bases and J dropped 1 base, with 28 bases sitting between them. Germline V CDR1 and CDR2: SQVTM, ANQGSEA. CDR3 protein: CSFRGVGKVRQGTDTQYF. The CDR3 DNA is TGCAGCTTTCGAGGGGTGGGCAAAGTCAGGCAGGGCACAGATACGCAGTATTTT.

The CDR3 spells CASSSGLAEETQYF. The CDR3 nucleotides are TGTGCCAGCAGCTCGGGACTAGCGGAAGAGACCCAGTACTTC. The chain links TRBV7-7 to TRBJ2-5; TRBD2 matches 11 bases. CDR1 and CDR2 from the germline V gene are SSHAT and FNYEAQ (reference sequence). The CDR3 is made up of 14 amino acids. V trimming: 4 bases; J trimming: 3 bases; junction bases outside the gene matches: 1.

The chain combines TRBV27 with TRBJ2-5; 8 nucleotides agree with TRBD2. The CDR3 is 17 amino acids. V was clipped by 3 bases and J by 5 bases; unmatched bases: 14. CDR1 and CDR2 from the germline V gene are MNHEY and SMNVEV (reference sequence). The CDR3 DNA reads TGTGCCAGCAGTTTGGCCCCCGGGGGGGGGGCCAGGGAGACCCAGTACTTC. It codes for CASSLAPGGGARETQYF.

This clonotype was detected a few times. The rearrangement joins TRBV15 to TRBJ2-7; D perhaps matches TRBD1 (6 bases). V was pared by 0 bases and J by 2 bases, with 11 bases between. This CDR3 spans 15 amino acids. CDR1 is LNHNV and CDR2 is YYDKDF in the germline V gene (reference sequence). CDR3 amino acids: CATSRDLGGPYEQYF. CDR3 coding DNA: TGTGCCACCAGCAGAGATCTTGGGGGCCCCTACGAGCAGTACTTC. The variable domain in full, completed from reference TRBV15 and TRBJ2-7, reads DAMVIQNPRYQVTQFGKPVTLSCSQTLNHNVMYWYQQKSSQAPKLLFHYYDKDFNNEADTPDNFQSRRPNTSFCFLDIRSPGLGDTAMYLCATSRDLGGPYEQYFGPGTRLTVT.

This rearrangement joins TRBV6-1 to TRBJ2-3; TRBD2 aligns across 8 bases. CDR3 length: 13 amino acids. J gave up 0 bases and V 10 bases, and 3 bases lay outside the gene matches. Germline V gives CDR1 MNHNS, CDR2 SASEGT. Written as DNA, the CDR3 is TGTGCCACCCGGGGGGGAAGCACAGATACGCAGTATTTT. Translated, it gives CATRGGSTDTQYF.

This clonotype was seen more than once but under ten times. The chain couples TRBV6-1 to TRBJ2-7; no firm D call. Trimming took 10 bases from V and 4 from J, leaving 11 bases between them. Germline V gene data show CDR1 as MNHNS and CDR2 as SASEGT. The CDR3 runs 11 residues. The CDR3 here is CATRVAYEQYF. CDR3 coding DNA: TGTGCCACCCGGGTTGCTTACGAGCAGTACTTC.

This clonotype was detected only a few times. The chain links TRBV6-1 to TRBJ1-2, with D tentatively TRBD1 (5 bases). Trimming removed 6 bases at V and 12 bases at J, with 20 bases between. The germline gives CDR1 MNHNS, CDR2 SASEGT. This CDR3 has 13 amino acids. Written as DNA, the CDR3 is TGTGCCAGCAGCCCGGGGGTTTGGGCGGGGGACACCTTC. It is translated as CASSPGVWAGDTF.

The chain couples TRBV20-1 to TRBJ2-7; TRBD2 agrees at 10 bases. The junction had 7 bases not matched to a gene; V was cut back by 0 bases and J by 2 bases. Germline values: CDR1 DFQATT, CDR2 SNEGSKA (reference sequence). This CDR3 is built from 16 residues. This CDR3 reads CSARDKLAGHTYEQYF. CDR3 DNA sequence: TGCAGTGCTAGAGACAAACTAGCGGGGCACACCTACGAGCAGTACTTC.

The chain uses TRBV20-1 and TRBJ1-5, with D unresolved. The CDR3 consists of 15 residues. From germline, CDR1 is DFQATT and CDR2 SNEGSKA (reference sequence). V shed 1 base and J shed 7 bases, with 17 bases lying between them. This CDR3 reads CSARVSIGIGQPQHF. The CDR3 DNA follows: TGCAGTGCTAGAGTGTCTATAGGGATCGGGCAGCCCCAGCATTTT.

CDR3 sequence: CATSRVYIAGGGLAKNIQYF. For the CDR3, the DNA is TGTGCCACCAGCAGAGTGTATATTGCAGGGGGGGGCTTGGCCAAAAACATTCAGTACTTC. The genes are TRBV15 and TRBJ2-4; D tentatively fits TRBD1 or TRBD2 (7 bases each). The CDR3 has 20 residues. V was cut by 1 base and J by 1 base, with 23 bases left in between. Germline V gives CDR1 LNHNV, CDR2 YYDKDF (reference sequence).

The chain uses TRBV7-9 and TRBJ2-1, with TRBD2 matching over 9 bases. This CDR3 contains 15 residues. V trimming: 6 bases; J trimming: 13 bases; junction bases outside the gene matches: 16. Germline V CDR1 and CDR2: SEHNR, FQNEAQ (reference sequence). The CDR3 nucleotides read TGTGCCAGCAGTCTTAGCGGGAGAGCACCATATTCCCAGTTCTTC. It codes for CASSLSGRAPYSQFF. Drawing the rest from reference TRBV7-9 and TRBJ2-1, the complete variable domain is DTGVSQNPRHKITKRGQNVTFRCDPISEHNRLYWYRQTLGQGPEFLTYFQNEAQLEKSRLLSDRFSAERPKGSFSTLEIQRTEQGDSAMYLCASSLSGRAPYSQFFGPGTRLTVL.